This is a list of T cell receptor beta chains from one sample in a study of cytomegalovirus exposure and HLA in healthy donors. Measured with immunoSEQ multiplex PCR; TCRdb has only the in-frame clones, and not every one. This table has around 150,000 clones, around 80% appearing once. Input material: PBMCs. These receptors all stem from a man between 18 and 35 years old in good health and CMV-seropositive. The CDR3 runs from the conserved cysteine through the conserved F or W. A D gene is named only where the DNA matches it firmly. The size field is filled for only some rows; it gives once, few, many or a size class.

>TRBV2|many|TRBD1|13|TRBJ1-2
CASSRQGNYGYTF
TGTGCCAGCAGTCGACAGGGGAACTATGGCTACACCTTC
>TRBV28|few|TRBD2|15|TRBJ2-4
CASSQVLAGMDIQYF
TGTGCCAGCAGCCAGGTACTAGCGGGAATGGACATTCAGTACTTC
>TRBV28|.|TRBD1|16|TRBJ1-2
CASSFPPGQGLYGYTF
TGTGCCAGCAGTTTCCCCCCGGGACAGGGACTCTATGGCTACACCTTC
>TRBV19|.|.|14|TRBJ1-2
CASSTLGANYGYTF
TGTGCCAGTAGTACCTTGGGGGCCAACTATGGCTACACCTTC
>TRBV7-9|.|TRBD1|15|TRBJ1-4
CASSSGQDFNEKLFF
TGTGCCAGCAGCTCCGGACAGGATTTTAATGAAAAACTGTTTTTT
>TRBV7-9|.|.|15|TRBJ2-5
CASSQRMTQQETQYF
TGTGCCAGCAGCCAGCGGATGACCCAACAAGAGACCCAGTACTTC
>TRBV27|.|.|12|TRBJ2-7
CASSNQGGEQYF
TGTGCCAGCAGTAACCAGGGGGGCGAGCAGTACTTC
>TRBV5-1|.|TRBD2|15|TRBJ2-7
CASSLGFSGRIEQYF
TGCGCCAGCAGCTTGGGGTTTAGCGGGAGGATCGAGCAGTACTTC
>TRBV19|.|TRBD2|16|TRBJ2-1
CASRGGTSGSDNEQFF
TGTGCCAGTAGAGGGGGGACTAGCGGGAGTGACAATGAGCAGTTCTTC
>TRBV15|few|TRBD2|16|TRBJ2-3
CATSSLSGRRGDTQYF
TGTGCCACCAGCAGCCTCAGCGGGAGACGGGGAGATACGCAGTATTTT
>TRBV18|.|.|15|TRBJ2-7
CASSPPIYRAYEQYF
TGTGCCAGCTCACCACCGATCTACAGAGCCTACGAGCAGTACTTC
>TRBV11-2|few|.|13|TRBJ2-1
CASSLVTTAGEFF
TGTGCCAGCAGCTTAGTCACGACAGCCGGAGAGTTCTTC
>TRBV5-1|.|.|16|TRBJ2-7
CASSFNRPLVVYEQYF
TGCGCCAGCAGCTTTAACAGACCCTTAGTCGTCTACGAGCAGTACTTC
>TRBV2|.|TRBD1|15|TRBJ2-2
CASSPPGQGAGELFF
TGTGCCAGCAGTCCCCCGGGACAGGGGGCCGGGGAGCTGTTTTTT
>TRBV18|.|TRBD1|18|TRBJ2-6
CASSPRGQDYSGANVLTF
TGTGCCAGCTCCCCTAGGGGACAGGACTATTCTGGGGCCAACGTCCTGACTTTC
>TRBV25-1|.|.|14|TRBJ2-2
CASSGSSWGRELFF
TGTGCCAGCAGTGGATCCTCCTGGGGCAGGGAGCTGTTTTTT
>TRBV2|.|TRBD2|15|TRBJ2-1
CASRGTSGRVNEQFF
TGTGCCAGCAGGGGGACTAGCGGGAGGGTTAATGAGCAGTTCTTC
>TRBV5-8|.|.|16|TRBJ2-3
CASSSLKTGIGDTQYF
TGTGCCAGCAGCTCCTTAAAAACAGGGATCGGAGATACGCAGTATTTT
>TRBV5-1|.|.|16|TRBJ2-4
CASSVWTGSGPNIQYF
TGCGCCAGCAGCGTCTGGACGGGGAGCGGCCCCAACATTCAGTACTTC
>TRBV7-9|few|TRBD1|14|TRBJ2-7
CASSLRDRDHEQYF
TGTGCCAGCAGCTTAAGGGACAGGGACCACGAGCAGTACTTC
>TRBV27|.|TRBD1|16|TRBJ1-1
CASSPYRQGVSTEAFF
TGTGCCAGCAGTCCCTACAGACAGGGGGTTTCCACTGAAGCTTTCTTT
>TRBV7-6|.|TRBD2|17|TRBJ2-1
CASSPNPSGRPYNEQFF
TGTGCCAGCAGCCCTAACCCCAGCGGGAGGCCCTACAATGAGCAGTTCTTC
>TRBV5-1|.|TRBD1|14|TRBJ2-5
CASSLGTGMKTQYF
TGCGCCAGCAGCTTAGGGACAGGCATGAAGACCCAGTACTTC
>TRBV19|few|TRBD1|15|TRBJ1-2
CASSLRTGDFDGYTF
TGTGCCAGTTCTCTGAGGACAGGGGATTTTGATGGCTACACCTTC
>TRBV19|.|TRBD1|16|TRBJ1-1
CASSKHSDRANTEAFF
TGTGCCAGTAGTAAACATTCGGACAGGGCGAACACTGAAGCTTTCTTT
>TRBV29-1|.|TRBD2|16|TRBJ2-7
CSVATAGTSGSYEQYF
TGCAGCGTTGCCACCGCCGGGACTAGCGGGTCCTACGAGCAGTACTTC
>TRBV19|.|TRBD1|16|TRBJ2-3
CASSSPGQGHRDTQYF
TGTGCCAGTAGTTCTCCGGGACAGGGGCATCGGGATACGCAGTATTTT
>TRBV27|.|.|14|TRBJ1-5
CASSLIAGNQPQHF
TGTGCCAGCAGTTTAATCGCGGGCAATCAGCCCCAGCATTTT
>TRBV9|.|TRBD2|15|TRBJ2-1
CASSVGSGSSNEQFF
TGTGCCAGCAGCGTCGGTAGCGGGAGTTCGAATGAGCAGTTCTTC
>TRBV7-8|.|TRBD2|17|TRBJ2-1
CASRPGWGASGSNEQFF
TGTGCCAGCAGACCAGGGTGGGGGGCTAGCGGGAGCAATGAGCAGTTCTTC
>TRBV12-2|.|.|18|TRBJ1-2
CASRLRPDLDRPTMGYTF
TGTGCAAGTCGCTTAAGGCCAGACCTAGACAGACCTACTATGGGCTACACCTTC
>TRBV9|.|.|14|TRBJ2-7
CASSVGAFRHEQYF
TGTGCCAGCAGCGTAGGTGCTTTCAGGCACGAGCAGTACTTC
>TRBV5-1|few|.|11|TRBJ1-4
CASSSGRKLFF
TGCGCCAGCAGCTCTGGGAGAAAACTGTTTTTT